The sequence of this T cell receptor (beta chain) was determined in a study of blood T cell repertoires in COVID-19 (TCRdb year 2020). For the wider study: Recovered participants in ImmuneRACE Cohort 3 were defined by two consecutive negative NP/OP PCR tests, clearance by a healthcare professional, or resolution of symptoms. Subjects who had been exposed to COVID-19, were actively infected with it, or had recovered from it provided the deeply sampled blood TCRbeta repertoires that made up the dataset. The prospective study material was composed of cDNA or gDNA derived from T cells, B-cell-depleted T cells, or PBMCs. Where HLA class I and class II types were available, the types were taken from metadata supplied by the sample provider, not from assay-based typing. A freely available public database, intended as a resource for researchers studying the immune response to SARS-CoV-2, is where the repertoires were released. The samples were drawn from the first 160 participants of the ongoing ImmuneRACE study and from 950 to 1,500 subjects provided by 6 global collaborators. Samples covering the acute and convalescent phases of COVID-19 were provided by collaborators in the United States, Italy and Spain. A de-identified subject ID, COVID-19 status, age in years and sex were almost always included in the sample metadata.

Participants in the prospective study were enrolled through a virtual design, were aged about 18 to 90 years, and lived in roughly 24 United States geographic areas. In the prospective study, participants were assigned to cohorts based on the clinical history participants reported in a screening survey and a study questionnaire. Mobile phlebotomists in the prospective study collected whole blood, serum and a nasopharyngeal or oropharyngeal swab from every participant. Over a roughly 2-month period, participants in the prospective study had the option of providing additional blood draws and questionnaires. Prospective study blood samples were shipped either frozen or at room temperature before DNA extraction. What the authors observed across the whole study: How much clinical and demographic metadata was included differed by source and by participant, and the metadata was provided uncurated.

The immunoSEQ Assay, a bias-controlled multiplex PCR, was used to amplify TCRbeta CDR3 regions from genomic DNA. The study's processing was this. The number of nucleated cells in each sample was estimated from the amplification of reference gene primers within the assay. To quantify the absolute abundance of each unique TCRbeta CDR3 rearrangement, sequence reads were collapsed and filtered. For each sample, productive Simpson clonality was calculated as the square root of Simpson's diversity index across productive rearrangements. TCRdb mirrors the immuneACCESS table, restricted to in-frame sequences. Some clones are absent from its copies; in checked studies, under half trace to an unresolved V gene, and the reason for the others is unknown. V and J calls plus clone size are reproduced from that table; the DNA served to infer D and trimming. Present in this sample are approximately 360,000 clones, more than 75% of which were seen just once. The top ten clones comprise around 1.9% of the sample.

CDR1 and CDR2, per the germline V gene, are LGHNT and FRNRAP. Spanning cysteine to phenylalanine, the CDR3 consists of 18 amino acids. The retained sequence is limited to the CDR3, 54 bases, with the frame set at the first base. The V end gives up 5 bases and the J end 2 bases, leaving 13 bases in the junction not matched to a gene. On this clone: Its cognate antigen has yet to be identified. Base qualities are missing; no much larger clone stands one base away.

This chain joins TRBV12-5 to TRBJ2-3; the junction holds 10 bases that match TRBD2. The sequence was collected from a man aged 35-49 years in a cohort exposed to, infected with or recovered from COVID-19 (not recorded which). The sample taken for sequencing was PBMCs or T cells enriched from blood (not recorded which). The nucleotides read TGTGCTAGTGGTATGACCCCTGGGCTAGCGGGAGACACAGATACGCAGTATTTT. The translation is CASGMTPGLAGDTDTQYF.